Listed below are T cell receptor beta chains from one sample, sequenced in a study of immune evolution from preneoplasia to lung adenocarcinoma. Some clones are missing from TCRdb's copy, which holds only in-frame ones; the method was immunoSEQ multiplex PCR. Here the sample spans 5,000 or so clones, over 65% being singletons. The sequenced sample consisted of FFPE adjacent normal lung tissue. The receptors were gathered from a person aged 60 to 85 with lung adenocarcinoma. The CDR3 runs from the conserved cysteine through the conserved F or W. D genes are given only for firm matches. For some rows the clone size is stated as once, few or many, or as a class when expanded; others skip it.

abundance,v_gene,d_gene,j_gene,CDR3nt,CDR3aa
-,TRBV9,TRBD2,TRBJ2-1,TGTGCCAGCAGCGGACTGGGACTAGCGGGGGTAAATGAGCAGTTCTTC,CASSGLGLAGVNEQFF
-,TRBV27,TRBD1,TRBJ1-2,TGTGCCAGCGCAAGACAGGGGCTCTATGGCTACACCTTC,CASARQGLYGYTF
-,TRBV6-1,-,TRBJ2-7,TGTGCCAGCAGTGCCCTATGGGAGCAGTACTTC,CASSALWEQYF
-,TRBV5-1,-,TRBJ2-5,TGCGCCAGCAGCTTGTACCAACCGTCCCAAGAGACCCAGTACTTC,CASSLYQPSQETQYF
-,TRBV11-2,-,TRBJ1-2,TGTGCCAGCACCGATCAGATAGGACAGACTAACTATGGCTACACCTTC,CASTDQIGQTNYGYTF
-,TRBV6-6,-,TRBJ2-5,TGTGCCAGCAGATCTGGCGATGTAGAGACCCAGTACTTC,CASRSGDVETQYF
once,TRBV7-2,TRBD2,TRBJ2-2,TGTGCCAGCAGCTTAGTGGCCGGGAGGGCCATTGGGACCGGGGAGCTGTTTTTT,CASSLVAGRAIGTGELFF
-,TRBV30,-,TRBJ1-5,TGTGCCTGGAGTGTACAAGTCAATCAGCCCCAGCATTTT,CAWSVQVNQPQHF
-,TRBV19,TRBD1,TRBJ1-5,TGTGCCAGTAGTCCGGGGACAGGGTTTGGCAATCAGCCCCAGCATTTT,CASSPGTGFGNQPQHF
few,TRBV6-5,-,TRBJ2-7,TGTGCCAGCAGTTACTCTGGGGGGGCGTTGGACGAGCAGTACTTC,CASSYSGGALDEQYF
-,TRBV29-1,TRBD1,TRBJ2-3,TGCAGCGTTGAGGAACAGGGGGCGTTAGATACGCAGTATTTT,CSVEEQGALDTQYF
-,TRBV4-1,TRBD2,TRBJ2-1,TGCGCCAGCAGCCAATACCCTAGCGGGAGCTCCTACAATGAGCAGTTCTTC,CASSQYPSGSSYNEQFF
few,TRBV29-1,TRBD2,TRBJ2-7,TGCAGCGTAGGTAGCGGGACATCCTACGAGCAGTACTTC,CSVGSGTSYEQYF
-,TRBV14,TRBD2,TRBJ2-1,TGTGCCAGCAGCCACCTTAGGGCGGGAGGGACCTACAATGAGCAGTTCTTC,CASSHLRAGGTYNEQFF
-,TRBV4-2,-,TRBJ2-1,TGTGCCAGCAGCCAAGATCTTGAGGGTTTAGAGCAGTTCTTC,CASSQDLEGLEQFF
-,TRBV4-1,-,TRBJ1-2,TGCGCCAGCAGCCAAGGCCCAATCGGCACCCAAAACTATGGCTACACCTTC,CASSQGPIGTQNYGYTF
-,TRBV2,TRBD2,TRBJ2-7,TGTGCCAGCAGGAAACTAGCGGGAGGGTTAAGCTCCTACGAGCAGTACTTC,CASRKLAGGLSSYEQYF
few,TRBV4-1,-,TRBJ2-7,TGCGCCAGCAGCCAGAGGGACGGGCCCTACGAGCAGTACTTC,CASSQRDGPYEQYF
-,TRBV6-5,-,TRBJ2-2,TGTGCCAGCAGTTATGGCCAACCGAACACCGGGGAGCTGTTTTTT,CASSYGQPNTGELFF
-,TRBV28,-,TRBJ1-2,TGTGCCAGCAGTTTTGGAGGGGCGTTGTATGGCTACACCTTC,CASSFGGALYGYTF
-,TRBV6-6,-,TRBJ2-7,TGTGCCAGCACGGACAGCCTATCCTACGAGCAGTACTTC,CASTDSLSYEQYF
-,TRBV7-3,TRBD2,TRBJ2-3,TGTGCCAGCAGCTTAACGGCGGGAGAAGTAGATACGCAGTATTTT,CASSLTAGEVDTQYF
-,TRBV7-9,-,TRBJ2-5,TGTGCCAGCAGCTTAGCCCAGGGCCAAGAGACCCAGTACTTC,CASSLAQGQETQYF
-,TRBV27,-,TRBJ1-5,TGTGCCAGCAGTTTATATCAGCCCCAGCATTTT,CASSLYQPQHF
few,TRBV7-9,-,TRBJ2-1,TGTGCCAGCAGCTCCCGGGGGGCAGGGAGCTCCTACAATGAGCAGTTCTTC,CASSSRGAGSSYNEQFF
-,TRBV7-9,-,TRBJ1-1,TGTGCCAGCACCGAGACAGGTTTCAACACTGAAGCTTTCTTT,CASTETGFNTEAFF
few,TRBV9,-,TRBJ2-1,TGTGCCAGCAGCCCCGGCGGGCTAACACACAATGAGCAGTTCTTC,CASSPGGLTHNEQFF
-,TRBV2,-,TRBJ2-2,TGTGCCAGCGGACTAATCCCTGCCGGGGAGCTGTTTTTT,CASGLIPAGELFF
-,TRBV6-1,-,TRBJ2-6,TGTGCCAGCGCTCGGGAGTCCTCTGGGGCCAACGTCCTGACTTTC,CASARESSGANVLTF
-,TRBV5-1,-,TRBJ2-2,TGCGCCAGCAGCGATTCTGGACTGGTCGCCACCGGGGAGCTGTTTTTT,CASSDSGLVATGELFF
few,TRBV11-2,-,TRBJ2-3,TGTGCCAGCAGCTTGACGACAGATACGCAGTATTTT,CASSLTTDTQYF
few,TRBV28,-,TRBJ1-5,TGTGCCAGCAGTTTAGGGAAAAATCAGCCCCAGCATTTT,CASSLGKNQPQHF
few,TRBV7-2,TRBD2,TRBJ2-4,TGTGCCAGCAGCTTAACTATTAGCGGGATAGCCAAAAACATTCAGTACTTC,CASSLTISGIAKNIQYF
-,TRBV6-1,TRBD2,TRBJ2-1,TGTGCCAGCCTTCTTACGGGAGGGCCCAATGAGCAGTTCTTC,CASLLTGGPNEQFF
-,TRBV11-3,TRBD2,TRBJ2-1,TGTGCCAGCAGCATGCTAGCGGGAGGGTACAATGAGCAGTTCTTC,CASSMLAGGYNEQFF
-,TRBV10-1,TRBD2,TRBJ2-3,TGCGCCAGCAGTTCCGGGACTAGCAGGAGGGCCACGCAGTATTTT,CASSSGTSRRATQYF
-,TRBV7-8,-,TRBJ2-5,TGTGCCAGCAGCCCCAACGCGCTAAACCAAGAGACCCAGTACTTC,CASSPNALNQETQYF
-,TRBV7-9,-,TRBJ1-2,TGTGCCAGCAGCCCTCGAGCGTTCGGGGTAAATGGCTACACCTTC,CASSPRAFGVNGYTF
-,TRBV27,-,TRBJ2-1,TGTGCCAGCAGTTCAATTCAAGGTGGGACACCCTGGGAGCAGTTCTTC,CASSSIQGGTPWEQFF
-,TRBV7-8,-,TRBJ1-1,TGTGCCAGCAGCCGTACTTTGGGGGAGGGCACTGAAGCTTTCTTT,CASSRTLGEGTEAFF
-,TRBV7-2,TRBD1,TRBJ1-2,TGTGCCAGCAGTCGCTTTCAGGGGGAATATGGCTACACCTTC,CASSRFQGEYGYTF
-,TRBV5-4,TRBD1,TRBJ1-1,TGTGCCAGCAGCCTTGGACAGGGGGGCAGGAACACTGAAGCTTTCTTT,CASSLGQGGRNTEAFF